This T cell receptor (beta chain) was sequenced in a study of spatial heterogeneity in lung cancer. Time point in this sample: blood at routine non-recurrence follow-up after resection. Whole RNA, isolated from tumor, nontumor lung or frozen PBMC, was sequenced without prior sorting. MiXCR was run by TCRdb on the 5' RACE reads, yielding one entry per CDR3 protein. Of roughly 120,000 distinct CDR3 sequences in the sample, 9.5% to 15% were seen once. This clonotype showed up many times. Losses at the gene ends were 5 bases for V and 1 base for J; bases not matched to a gene: 12. The CDR3 loop spans 17 amino acids. CDR1 is MNHEY and CDR2 is SMNVEV in the germline V gene (reference sequence).

The starting material was PBMCs, obtained at follow-up. This chain connects TRBV27 to TRBJ1-2; 8 bases are a match to TRBD1. The clonotype originates from a male donor with early-stage non-small cell lung cancer. CDR3 bases: TGTGCCAGCAGTCCGTCGACAGGGGCCTCTAATAACTATGGCTACACCTTC. Protein sequence: CASSPSTGASNNYGYTF.